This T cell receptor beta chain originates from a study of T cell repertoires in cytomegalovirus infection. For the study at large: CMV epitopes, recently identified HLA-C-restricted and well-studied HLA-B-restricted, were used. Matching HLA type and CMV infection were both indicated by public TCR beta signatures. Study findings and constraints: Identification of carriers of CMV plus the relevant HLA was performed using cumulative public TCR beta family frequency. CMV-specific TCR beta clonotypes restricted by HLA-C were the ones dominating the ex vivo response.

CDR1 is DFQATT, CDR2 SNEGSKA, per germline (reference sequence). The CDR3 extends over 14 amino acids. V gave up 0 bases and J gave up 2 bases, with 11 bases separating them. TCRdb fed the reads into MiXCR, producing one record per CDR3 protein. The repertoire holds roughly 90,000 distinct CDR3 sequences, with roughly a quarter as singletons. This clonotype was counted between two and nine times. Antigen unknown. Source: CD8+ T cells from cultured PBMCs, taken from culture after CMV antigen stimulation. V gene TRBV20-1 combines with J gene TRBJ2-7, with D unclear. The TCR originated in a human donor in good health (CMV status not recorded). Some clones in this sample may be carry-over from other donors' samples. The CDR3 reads CSARDPLSAYEQYF. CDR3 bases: TGCAGTGCTAGAGATCCCTTGAGCGCCTACGAGCAGTACTTC.